This T cell receptor beta chain came from a study of radiotherapy plus CTLA-4 blockade in lung cancer. Broader study findings: Tumor-origin TCR clones grew in blood after radiotherapy plus ipilimumab.

Some clones are missing from TCRdb's copy, which holds only in-frame ones; the method was immunoSEQ multiplex PCR. This table has 35,000 or so clones, 85% appearing once. This clone has only a few counts. Its specificity is unknown. The germline CDR1 and CDR2 sequences are SGHRS and YFSETQ. Trimming at V came to 0 bases and at J to 9 bases, leaving 9 bases not matched to a gene. The CDR3 loop spans 15 amino acids. The TCR comes from a human donor with non-small cell lung cancer who had stable disease on radiotherapy plus ipilimumab. Sequenced here: peripheral blood, sampled from a patient treated with radiotherapy plus ipilimumab. The J gene is TRBJ2-1, the V gene TRBV5-1; TRBD1 aligns across 7 bases. The CDR3: CASSLDGEGGSEQFF. The CDR3 nucleotides are TGCGCCAGCAGCTTGGATGGGGAAGGGGGCAGTGAGCAGTTCTTC.